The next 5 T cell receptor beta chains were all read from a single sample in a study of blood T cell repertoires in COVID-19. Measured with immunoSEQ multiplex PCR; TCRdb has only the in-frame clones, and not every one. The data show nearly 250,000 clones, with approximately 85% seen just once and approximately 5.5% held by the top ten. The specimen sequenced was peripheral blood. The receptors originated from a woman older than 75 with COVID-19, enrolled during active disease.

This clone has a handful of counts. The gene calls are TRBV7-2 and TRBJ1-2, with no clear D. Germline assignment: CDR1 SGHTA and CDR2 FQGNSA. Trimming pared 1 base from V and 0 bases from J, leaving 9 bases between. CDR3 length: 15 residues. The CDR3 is CASSLGHRSNYGYTF. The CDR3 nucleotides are TGTGCCAGCAGCTTAGGACATCGTTCTAACTATGGCTACACCTTC. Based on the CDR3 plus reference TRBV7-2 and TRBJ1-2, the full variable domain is GAGVSQSPSNKVTEKGKDVELRCDPISGHTALYWYRQSLGQGLEFLIYFQGNSAPDKSGLPSDRFSAERTGGSVSTLTIQRTQQEDSAVYLCASSLGHRSNYGYTFGSGTRLTVV.

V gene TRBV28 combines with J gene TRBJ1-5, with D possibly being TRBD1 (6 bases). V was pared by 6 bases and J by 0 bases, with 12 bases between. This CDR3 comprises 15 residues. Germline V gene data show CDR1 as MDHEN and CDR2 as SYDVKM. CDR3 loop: CASRQQGRSNQPQHF. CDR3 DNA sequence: TGTGCCAGCAGACAACAGGGTCGTAGCAATCAGCCCCAGCATTTT. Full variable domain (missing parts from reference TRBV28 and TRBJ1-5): DVKVTQSSRYLVKRTGEKVFLECVQDMDHENMFWYRQDPGLGLRLIYFSYDVKMKEKGDIPEGYSVSREKKERFSLILESASTNQTSMYLCASRQQGRSNQPQHFGDGTRLSIL.

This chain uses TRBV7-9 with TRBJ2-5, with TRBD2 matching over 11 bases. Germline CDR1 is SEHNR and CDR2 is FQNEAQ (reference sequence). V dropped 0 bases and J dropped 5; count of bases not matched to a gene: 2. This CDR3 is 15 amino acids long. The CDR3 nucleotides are TGTGCCAGCAGCTTAGCTAGCGGGGGGGCGGAGACCCAGTACTTC. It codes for CASSLASGGAETQYF.

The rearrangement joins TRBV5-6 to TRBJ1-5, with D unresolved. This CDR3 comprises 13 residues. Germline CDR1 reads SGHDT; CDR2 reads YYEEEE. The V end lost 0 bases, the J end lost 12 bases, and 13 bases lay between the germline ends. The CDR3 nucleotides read TGTGCCAGCAGCTTGGCGGACGGAGGGCTCCAGCATTTT. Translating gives CASSLADGGLQHF.

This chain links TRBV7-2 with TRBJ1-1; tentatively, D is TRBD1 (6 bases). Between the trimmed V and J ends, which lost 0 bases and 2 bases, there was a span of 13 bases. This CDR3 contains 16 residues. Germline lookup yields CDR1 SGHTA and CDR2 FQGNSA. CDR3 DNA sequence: TGTGCCAGCAGCTTAGCTGGGGGCGCCCTCAACACTGAAGCTTTCTTT. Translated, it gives CASSLAGGALNTEAFF.